Below are 10 T cell receptor beta chains sequenced from a single sample in a study of T cells after yellow fever vaccination. TCRdb re-analysed the 5' RACE reads in MiXCR, keeping a single row per CDR3 protein. The data contain 170,000 or so distinct CDR3 sequences, about 6.2% of them seen just once; the ten biggest clones take up about 2.8%. The input for sequencing was CD4+ T cells sorted from PBMCs, taken on the day of the first yellow fever vaccination. Receptor source: a young man who received the YFV17D yellow fever vaccine.

This clonotype appeared many times. This sequence joins TRBV7-8 and TRBJ1-6, with D possibly being TRBD1 (5 bases). V was clipped by 4 bases and J by 7 bases, with 14 bases between them. The germline gives CDR1 SGHVS, CDR2 FQNEAQ. The CDR3 is 15 residues long. CDR3: CASSSRGGENSPLHF. CDR3 nucleotide sequence: TGTGCCAGCAGCTCCCGTGGGGGTGAAAATTCACCCCTCCACTTT.

This clonotype was counted at least ten times. This rearrangement joins TRBV18 to TRBJ2-7; D gene uncertain. Trimming removed 2 bases from V and 3 bases from J, with 8 bases in between. The CDR3 contains 13 residues. The germline V gene has CDR1 KGHSH and CDR2 LQKENI. CDR3 sequence reads: CASSPTESYEQYV. Written as DNA, the CDR3 is TGTGCCAGCTCACCAACGGAGAGCTACGAGCAGTACGTC.

This clonotype was counted a few times. The chain joins TRBV12-3 or TRBV12-4 to TRBJ1-1, with D tentatively TRBD1 (6 bases). V lost 5 bases, J lost 1 base, and 14 bases lay in between. The CDR3 is made up of 15 amino acids. The CDR3 loop reads CASSPQGSANTEAFF. The CDR3 DNA sequence: TGTGCCAGCAGTCCCCAGGGGTCCGCGAACACTGAAGCTTTCTTT.

Notes on this clonotype: A much larger clone lies one base from this, so it may be a read error. The chain carries TRBV6-2 or TRBV6-3 and TRBJ2-5; 8 bases are a match to TRBD2. The CDR3 loop spans 15 amino acids. Germline V lookup: CDR1 MNHEY, CDR2 SVGEGT. In DNA form, the CDR3 reads TGTGTCAGCTCGGGGGGGAAGGGTCGTAGAGAGACCCAGTACTTC. It specifies CVSSGGKGRRETQYF.

This chain uses TRBV11-2 with TRBJ2-1; tentative D call: TRBD2 (6 bases). The CDR3 is 16 residues long. Germline V gene data show CDR1 as SGHAT and CDR2 as FQNNGV. Trimming shortened V by 5 bases and J by 0 bases, and 14 bases separated the two germline ends. DNA for the CDR3: TGTGCCAGCAGCCCAATCCGGGGGAGCTCCTACAATGAGCAGTTCTTC. Protein sequence: CASSPIRGSSYNEQFF.

This clonotype has a handful of counts. This rearrangement joins TRBV20-1 to TRBJ1-1; a weak D match, TRBD1 (5 bases). This CDR3 comprises 13 residues. Per germline, CDR1 DFQATT and CDR2 SNEGSKA (reference sequence). The V and J ends lost 4 bases and 4 bases respectively, with 13 bases between them. As DNA, the CDR3 is TGCAGTGCTAACCTAGCAGGGCGCACTGAAGCTTTCTTT. It encodes CSANLAGRTEAFF.

This clonotype turned up a few times. The CDR3 region has the DNA TGTGCCAGCAGTTTAGAACCCTTCTCCTACAATGAGCAGTTCTTC. Protein product: CASSLEPFSYNEQFF. The V gene is TRBV28, the J gene TRBJ2-1; no reliable D call. From germline, CDR1 is MDHEN and CDR2 SYDVKM. This CDR3 has 15 amino acids. V was shortened by 2 bases and J by 0 bases, with 8 bases between the two germline ends.

This clonotype has a count of ten or more. The genes are TRBV6-2 or TRBV6-3 and TRBJ2-2; D may correspond to TRBD1 or TRBD2 (5 bases each). The germline CDR1 and CDR2 sequences are MNHEY and SVGEGT. The CDR3 sequence is 17 residues long. V lost 6 bases and J lost 4, with 21 bases in between. CDR3 sequence reads: CASSHLLGESATGELFF. The CDR3 nucleotides read TGTGCCAGCAGCCACCTGCTAGGGGAGTCGGCCACCGGGGAGCTGTTTTTT.

This clonotype showed up just a few times. The chain couples TRBV7-2 to TRBJ1-2; 7 bases agree with TRBD1. Trimming removed 1 base from V and 8 bases from J; junction bases left unmatched: 7. Looked up from germline, CDR1 is SGHTA and CDR2 is FQGNSA. The length of the CDR3 is 14 residues. CDR3 loop: CASSLGQGPKGYTF. In nucleotides, the CDR3 is TGTGCCAGCAGCTTAGGACAGGGCCCTAAAGGCTACACCTTC.

The rearrangement links TRBV6-1 to TRBJ2-1; D unclear. Germline lookup yields CDR1 MNHNS and CDR2 SASEGT. The CDR3 is 14 amino acids. The V and J ends lost 3 bases and 5 bases respectively, with 11 bases between them. The CDR3 protein is CASSDLSANNEQFF. As DNA, the CDR3 is TGTGCCAGCAGTGATCTATCGGCGAACAATGAGCAGTTCTTC.